The sequence of this T cell receptor beta chain was determined in a study of blood T cell repertoires in COVID-19. Only in-frame clones appear in the TCRdb table, and some are missing; sequencing was by immunoSEQ multiplex PCR. The sample has some 350,000 clones; around 87% are singletons. Sequenced sample: peripheral blood. The sequence came from a man between 18 and 29 years old with active or convalescent COVID-19.

Here the CDR3 reads CASSLAGGQSDTQYF. The DNA of the CDR3 is TGTGCCAGCAGTTTGGCGGGGGGGCAGTCAGATACGCAGTATTTT. This chain joins TRBV28 and TRBJ2-3; TRBD2 aligns across 9 bases. Germline lookup yields CDR1 MDHEN and CDR2 SYDVKM. CDR3 length: 15 residues. Trimming at V came to 3 bases and at J to 4 bases, leaving 5 bases not matched to a gene. The full variable domain, completed using reference TRBV28 and TRBJ2-3, is DVKVTQSSRYLVKRTGEKVFLECVQDMDHENMFWYRQDPGLGLRLIYFSYDVKMKEKGDIPEGYSVSREKKERFSLILESASTNQTSMYLCASSLAGGQSDTQYFGPGTRLTVL.